The subject of this entry is one TCR beta chain. The sample holds a few counts of this clone. Its recognized antigen is unknown. The record has no base qualities; no much larger clone is one base away. Other DNA sequences of this sample code for an identical CDR3. In this study, focal radiation therapy paired with CTLA-4 blockade (ipilimumab) was tested in patients who had chemo-refractory metastatic non-small-cell lung cancer. These data are taken from a study of radiotherapy plus CTLA-4 blockade in lung cancer (dated by TCRdb to the late 2010s). About the investigation overall: Objective responses were observed in about a sixth of enrolled patients, and disease control was achieved in around 30%. Overall study outcomes, separate from this receptor: The strongest predictors of response, as reported, were early dynamic changes in blood T cell clones along with a rise in serum interferon-beta after radiation. After treatment with radiotherapy and ipilimumab, TCR clones that originated in tumors expanded in peripheral blood.

Reading from cysteine to phenylalanine, the CDR3 counts 15 amino acids. CDR3 DNA only is kept here, 45 bases in frame from base 1. CDR1 and CDR2 were assigned from the germline V gene as MDHEN and SYDVKM. At the junction V is shortened by 2 bases and J by 0 bases, with 10 bases in between. Library preparation was by the immunoSEQ multiplex PCR assay. What TCRdb holds here is the immuneACCESS table cut down to in-frame rearrangements. Part of the clones is not present; checked against another copy, under half of the missing clones reflect an unresolved V gene, and the others are unexplained. This sample holds 45,000 to 60,000 clones; 60% to 80% were observed only once. Of the sample, about 2.2% is held by the ten largest clones.

The rearrangement joined TRBV28 to TRBJ1-2; TRBD1 is possibly the D segment (5 matching bases). The source of this sequence is a human donor with non-small cell lung cancer whose response to radiotherapy plus ipilimumab could not be evaluated. Here the sequenced sample was peripheral blood, taken from a patient treated with radiotherapy plus ipilimumab. The CDR3 sequence is CASSLLGGANYGYTF. The bases read TGTGCCAGCAGTTTACTTGGGGGGGCTAACTATGGCTACACCTTC.